This T cell receptor beta chain was profiled in a study of blood T cell repertoires in COVID-19. Study summary: Both acute and convalescent COVID-19 samples were obtained from the United States, Italy and Spain. PBMCs, B-cell-depleted T cells, or T cells were the source of the cDNA or gDNA that made up the material.

V lost 9 bases to trimming and J lost 4 bases; unmatched junction nucleotides: 15. This CDR3 is built from 16 residues. The germline CDR1 and CDR2 sequences are ENHRY and SYGVKD. Those enrolled, adults aged 18 to 89 years, came from some 25 US areas. TCRdb's table, derived via immunoSEQ multiplex PCR, lists solely in-frame clones and lacks some. The repertoire holds about 250,000 clones, with roughly 90% as singletons. The sequenced sample was PBMCs or T cells enriched from blood (not recorded which). The chain combines TRBV10-3 with TRBJ2-3; 8 nucleotides match TRBD2. The sequence was collected from a woman in her 30s with acute COVID-19. CDR3 bases: TGTGCCATACGCGGGGGGACCCAACTAAGGTCAGATACGCAGTATTTT. Its protein is CAIRGGTQLRSDTQYF.